The present TCR beta chain was sequenced within a study of T cells after yellow fever vaccination. Findings and limits, study-wide: Although most clonotypes did not, a small share appeared in both CD4 and CD8 compartments. Most clones from primary vaccination resurfaced after the booster (nearly 97% CD4, 70% to 90% CD8). Researchers report a weaker secondary response that nonetheless peaked faster, day 5 versus 15.

Researchers made TCR cDNA using 5'RACE template switching, and this step added a universal primer site and UMIs. TCRdb fed the 5' RACE reads into MiXCR, producing one record per CDR3 protein. The repertoire holds about 320,000 distinct CDR3 sequences, with approximately 12% as singletons. The CDR3 totals 11 residues. Germline V gene lookup returns CDR1 SGHRS and CDR2 YFSETQ. V was pared by 4 bases and J by 3 bases, with 5 bases between. Comments on this clonotype: Its antigen remains unknown.

V is TRBV5-1 and J is TRBJ2-7; D remains ambiguous. This receptor was taken from a man between 18 and 29 years old who received the YFV17D yellow fever vaccine. The sample was CD4+ T cells sorted from PBMCs, taken 45 days after the yellow fever booster vaccination. Here the CDR3 DNA reads TGCGCCAGCAGCACGGACTACGAGCAGTACTTC. Its translation is CASSTDYEQYF. The variable domain in full, completed from reference TRBV5-1 and TRBJ2-7, reads KAGVTQTPRYLIKTRGQQVTLSCSPISGHRSVSWYQQTPGQGLQFLFEYFSETQRNKGNFPGRFSGRQFSNSRSEMNVSTLELGDSALYLCASSTDYEQYFGPGTRLTVT.